This TCR beta chain derives from a study of post-analysis software for immune sequencing data. Overall study findings and caveats: Relative to controls, patients had several TRBV segments at higher frequency, with TRBV5-6, TRBV5-1 and TRBV20-1 among these. Controls showed significantly higher normalized Chao1 diversity than did multiple sclerosis patients.

The library was made from cDNA and included unique molecular identifiers. From the PCR reads, TCRdb called clonotypes with MiXCR, one entry per CDR3 protein. The data show 700,000 to 800,000 distinct CDR3 sequences, about 32% seen once. Germline assignment: CDR1 SNHLY and CDR2 FYNNEI. CDR3 length: 15 residues. Trimming pared 6 bases from V and 3 bases from J, leaving 15 bases between. As for this clonotype: Its cognate antigen is unknown.

The source is a girl aged 5 to 17 with multiple sclerosis. Sequencing used blood. The chain recombines TRBV2 with TRBJ1-5; D is unresolved. The CDR3 protein is CASSGGQANNQPQHF. The CDR3 DNA is TGTGCCAGCAGCGGTGGTCAGGCCAACAATCAGCCCCAGCATTTT.